This TCR beta chain was recorded in a study of breast tumors, draining lymph nodes, adjacent tissues listed by TCRdb under 2016. Some background on the complete study: The study compared TCR beta repertoires across tumor, adjacent nontumor tissue and axillary lymph nodes from breast cancer patients. In human breast cancer, the study set out to evaluate how tumor, surrounding tissue and draining lymph node repertoires relate to one another and whether T cells may move between these sites. Overall study results and their limits: The conclusion that tumor T cells originate in lymph nodes was framed as consistent with a hypothesis rather than directly demonstrated. The data were considered consistent with the idea that most tumor T cells come from the lymph node and then expand in tumor tissue. Tumor and nontumor tissue repertoires were significantly more similar in luminal-like than in basal-like breast cancer. Tumors showed preferential V and J gene usage, and their T-cell repertoire diversity fell below that of lymph nodes yet above that of nontumor tissue.

The adjacent samples were made up of nontumor breast tissue around the tumor. As regards this clonotype: Its antigen has not been determined. Base qualities are not provided; no much larger clone lies one nucleotide away.

CDR3 length: 17 amino acids, cysteine to phenylalanine. Only the CDR3 DNA is retained, 51 bases long and in frame from the first base. CDR1 and CDR2, per the germline V gene (reference sequence), are LNHDA and SQIVND. V and J are trimmed by 5 bases and 7 bases, and the gene matches miss 15 bases of the junction. The data were produced on an Illumina HiSeq 2000. Multiplex PCR amplification was used to build the TCR beta chain libraries. High-throughput sequencing was used to analyze the amplified TCR beta chain products. TCRdb trimmed public reads at Q25 via fastp, called clones via MiXCR and kept in-frame beta chains. Rows matching on CDR3 protein sequence are summarized as one entry with the most common DNA and genes. Here the sample has 17,000 or so distinct CDR3 sequences; about two thirds occur a single time. The top ten constitute under 25% of the sample.

The chain employs TRBV19 and TRBJ1-2, and TRBD1 aligns with 11 junction nucleotides. The sample taken for sequencing was tumor-adjacent breast tissue. The source of this sequence is a female donor with breast cancer. Some clones in this sample may be carry-over from other donors' samples. The CDR3 is CASSVRDRGAPAFGYTF. DNA sequence: TGTGCCAGTAGTGTCCGGGACAGGGGGGCTCCTGCTTTTGGCTACACCTTC. When the CDR3 is completed using the reference TRBV19 and TRBJ1-2 genes on either side, the full variable domain is DGGITQSPKYLFRKEGQNVTLSCEQNLNHDAMYWYRQDPGQGLRLIYYSQIVNDFQKGDIAEGYSVSREKKESFPLTVTSAQKNPTAFYLCASSVRDRGAPAFGYTFGSGTRLTVV.